The clone carrying this T cell receptor (beta chain) has a handful of counts. Its antigen is not known. The V end lost 4 bases, the J end lost 4 bases, and 10 bases lay between the germline ends. The CDR3 has 12 residues. From germline, CDR1 is SQVTM and CDR2 ANQGSEA. TCR alpha and TCR beta cDNA libraries carrying sample barcodes and UMIs were produced by 5'RACE using constant-segment primers. TCRdb reprocessed the 5' RACE reads via MiXCR and lists one record per CDR3 protein. Among roughly 410,000 distinct CDR3 sequences, 20% to 30% were seen once, and the ten largest hold about 8.7%. This sample was included in a study of T-cell memory formation after mild COVID-19. Study-level information: TCR clusters showed largely donor specificity.

Overall study findings and caveats: Clones that contracted from day 15 to 85 had balanced CD4/CD8; later expanders were CD4+ biased.

The TCR comes from an adult woman who had mild COVID-19 (a few samples of this study predate the infection). Cell type and time point are not known. This rearrangement joins TRBV29-1 to TRBJ1-2; D unresolved. The sequencing sample was made of PBMCs or a T cell subset sorted from them (not recorded which). As DNA, the CDR3 is TGCAGCGTTGGAAAGGGTGGCTATGGCTACACCTTC. Amino acid sequence: CSVGKGGYGYTF.